What follows are 18 T cell receptor beta chains derived from one specimen sequenced in a study of molecular identifiers for immune sequencing clone quantification. TCRdb independently ran MiXCR on the PCR reads; one entry per CDR3 protein. The table lists about 640,000 distinct CDR3 sequences, just under 20% of them singletons. Sequenced input: naive CD8+ T cells from blood, with Jurkat cell RNA spiked in. As for subset: FACS-sorted CD8+CD4-CCR7+CD45RA+ naive T cells. Receptor source: a human donor in good health. Some libraries in this study had Jurkat cell RNA spiked in.

This clonotype showed up many times. The gene calls are TRBV12-3 or TRBV12-4 and TRBJ2-7; D unclear. This CDR3 is 14 amino acids long. Trimming took 3 bases from V and 2 from J, leaving 11 bases between them. CDR3 residues: CASSFRQPAYEQYF. CDR3 sequence (DNA): TGTGCCAGCAGTTTTCGGCAGCCAGCCTACGAGCAGTACTTC.

Comment on this clonotype: A read error is possible here, since a much larger clone lies one base away. The rearrangement links TRBV10-1 to TRBJ2-3, with a weak D call TRBD2 (5 bases). There are 13 residues in the CDR3. Germline V gives CDR1 WNHNN, CDR2 SYGVQD (reference sequence). CDR3 loop: CASSVERADTQCF. As DNA, the CDR3 is TGCGCCAGCAGTGTTGAGAGGGCAGATACGCAGTGTTTT.

This clonotype appeared many times. V and J are TRBV5-1 and TRBJ1-4; no clear D. The V gene lost 0 bases and the J gene lost 3 bases, with 6 bases spanning the gap. The CDR3 has 14 residues. Germline CDR1 and CDR2: SGHRS and YFSETQ. This chain's CDR3 is CASSLVSANEKLFF. CDR3 bases: TGCGCCAGCAGCTTGGTATCAGCTAATGAAAAACTGTTTTTT.

Comments on this clonotype: A single base separates this from a much larger clone, so it may be a read error. The chain recombines TRBV27 with TRBJ2-3; D tentatively reads TRBD1 or TRBD2 (6 bases each). CDR1 is MNHEY and CDR2 is SMNVEV in the germline V gene (reference sequence). V dropped 7 bases and J dropped 2 bases, with 16 bases sitting between them. The CDR3 runs to 15 residues. The chain's CDR3 is CASNLEGGLTDTQYF. CDR3 in DNA: TGTGCCAGCAACCTAGAGGGGGGTCTCACAGATACGCAGTATTTT.

Ten or more counts support this clonotype. This chain connects TRBV30 to TRBJ2-3; 7 bases fit TRBD2. The CDR3 extends over 16 amino acids. Germline loops: CDR1 GTSNPN, CDR2 SVGIG (reference sequence). After removal of 1 base from V and 2 bases from J, the junction contained 9 bases not matched to a gene. As DNA, the CDR3 is TGTGCCTGGAGTGCCGGCTTGCGGGAGCCCACAGATACGCAGTATTTT. Amino acids: CAWSAGLREPTDTQYF.

The sample holds a few counts of this clonotype. CDR3 in DNA: TGTGCCAGCATCGTTGGACAGGGAATAGACGTAGGTGAGCAGTTCTTC. Protein product: CASIVGQGIDVGEQFF. The V and J genes are TRBV7-9 and TRBJ2-1; TRBD1 matches 8 bases. Germline trimming cut 7 bases from V and 9 bases from J; bases unmatched to any gene: 17. Germline CDR1 is SEHNR and CDR2 is FQNEAQ (reference sequence). There are 16 residues in the CDR3. Full variable domain (rest looked up from reference TRBV7-9 and TRBJ2-1): DTGVSQNPRHKITKRGQNVTFRCDPISEHNRLYWYRQTLGQGPEFLTYFQNEAQLEKSRLLSDRFSAERPKGSFSTLEIQRTEQGDSAMYLCASIVGQGIDVGEQFFGPGTRLTVL.

This clonotype was counted at least ten times. The gene calls are TRBV13 and TRBJ2-1; a weak D match, TRBD1 (5 bases). Trimming shortened V by 2 bases and J by 9 bases, and 14 bases separated the two germline ends. The CDR3 length is 14 residues. The germline V gene encodes CDR1 PRHDT and CDR2 FYEKMQ (reference sequence). CDR3 sequence (DNA): TGTGCCAGCAGCTTAATCCAGGGTCCAAGTGAGCAGTTCTTC. It codes for CASSLIQGPSEQFF.

This clonotype was seen ten or more times. The genes are TRBV30 and TRBJ2-7; D is unresolved. Germline loops: CDR1 GTSNPN, CDR2 SVGIG (reference sequence). The CDR3 runs 13 residues. V was clipped by 1 base and J by 6 bases, with 13 bases between them. The CDR3 DNA sequence: TGTGCCTGGAGTGCTGTGGGGTACGCCGAGCAGTACTTC. It is translated as CAWSAVGYAEQYF.

This clonotype has at least ten counts. V and J are TRBV4-3 and TRBJ2-7, with a possible D match to TRBD2 (6 bases). Germline V gene data show CDR1 as LGHNA and CDR2 as YSLEER. The CDR3 consists of 15 residues. The V and J ends lost 0 bases and 3 bases respectively, with 12 bases between them. The CDR3 loop reads CASSQERDSRYEQYF. CDR3 DNA sequence: TGCGCCAGCAGCCAAGAAAGGGACTCGCGCTACGAGCAGTACTTC.

This clonotype was detected ten times or more. The junction differs from germline at one of its ends, possibly a read error. CDR3 in DNA: TGTGCCAGTAGTACACCGGGACAAAAAGATCGGGACTTC. It encodes CASSTPGQKDRDF. The V and J genes are TRBV19 and TRBJ2-4; possible D gene TRBD1, 6 bases. The germline CDR1 and CDR2 sequences are LNHDA and SQIVND (reference sequence). CDR3 length: 13 residues.

As regards this clonotype: A single base separates this from a much larger clone, so it may be a read error. The chain couples TRBV30 to TRBJ2-4; D perhaps matches TRBD1 (5 bases). Germline V gene lookup returns CDR1 GTSNPN and CDR2 SVGIG (reference sequence). This CDR3 has 15 residues. Trimming left V 1 base short and J 0 bases short, with 10 bases between. In nucleotides, the CDR3 is TGTGCCTGGAGTGGGACAACCCTAGCCAAAAACATTCAGTACTTC. Residues: CAWSGTTLAKNIQYF.

This clonotype was seen repeatedly, ten times or more. J is TRBJ2-3 and V is TRBV7-8, with 9 bases matching TRBD2. Germline CDR1 SGHVS, CDR2 FQNEAQ. The ends lost 1 base at V and 2 bases at J; junction bases unmatched: 10. CDR3 size: 18 residues. As DNA, the CDR3 is TGTGCCAGCAGCTTAGGTGTTAAGCGGGGGGCCGTCACAGATACGCAGTATTTT. This gives the protein CASSLGVKRGAVTDTQYF.

This clonotype was counted many times. The V gene is TRBV19, the J gene TRBJ2-7; possibly TRBD2 for D (5 bases). The CDR3 covers 14 residues. The V and J ends lost 3 bases and 2 bases respectively, with 11 bases between them. Germline V gives CDR1 LNHDA, CDR2 SQIVND (reference sequence). The chain's CDR3 is CASSMTGFAYEQYF. Written as DNA, the CDR3 is TGTGCCAGTAGTATGACGGGGTTTGCCTACGAGCAGTACTTC. Combining the CDR3 with reference TRBV19 and TRBJ2-7 gives the whole variable domain DGGITQSPKYLFRKEGQNVTLSCEQNLNHDAMYWYRQDPGQGLRLIYYSQIVNDFQKGDIAEGYSVSREKKESFPLTVTSAQKNPTAFYLCASSMTGFAYEQYFGPGTRLTVT.

This clonotype was detected ten times or more. The chain is built from TRBV7-9 and TRBJ2-5; 11 bases map to TRBD2. The CDR3 is 16 residues long. V lost 5 bases, J lost 0 bases, and 5 bases stayed unmatched. Germline assignment: CDR1 SEHNR and CDR2 FQNEAQ (reference sequence). In nucleotides, the CDR3 is TGTGCCAGCAGCCTATTGACTAGCGGGGACCAAGAGACCCAGTACTTC. Translating it yields CASSLLTSGDQETQYF.

Note on this clonotype: Being one base from a much bigger clone, this may be a read error. The CDR3 does not close with the conserved phenylalanine or tryptophan, likely indicating a read error. This chain connects TRBV20-1 to TRBJ1-1; D gene unclear. V was pared by 4 bases and J by 0 bases, with 0 bases between. This CDR3 is built from 10 residues. From germline, CDR1 is DFQATT and CDR2 SNEGSKA (reference sequence). CDR3 region: CSAMNTEAFL. The CDR3 DNA reads as TGCAGTGCTATGAACACTGAAGCTTTCCTT.

Ten or more counts support this clonotype. The chain carries TRBV7-2 and TRBJ2-5, with TRBD2 identical over 10 bases. CDR3 length equals 16 residues. After removal of 5 bases from V and 5 bases from J, the junction contained 11 bases not matched to a gene. The germline V gene has CDR1 SGHTA and CDR2 FQGNSA. CDR3 sequence: CASSLGLAGVLETQYF. The DNA for the CDR3 is TGTGCCAGCAGCCTGGGGCTAGCGGGAGTTTTGGAGACCCAGTACTTC.

This clonotype has only a few counts. This chain links TRBV14 with TRBJ1-3, with D hard to call. CDR1 and CDR2 from the germline V gene are SGHDN and FVKESK. The CDR3 has 14 residues. V was cut by 1 base and J by 4 bases, with 8 bases left in between. The CDR3 DNA reads as TGTGCCAGCAGCCAAGCTTGGCGGGGAAACACCATATATTTT. Translation: CASSQAWRGNTIYF.

This clonotype was detected many times. The V call is TRBV30, the J call TRBJ2-7; D assignment may be TRBD1 or TRBD2 (5 bases each). V was clipped by 0 bases and J by 3 bases, with 12 bases between them. The CDR3 contains 14 residues. Germline assignment: CDR1 GTSNPN and CDR2 SVGIG (reference sequence). The CDR3 DNA follows: TGTGCCTGGAGTGTAGTTGGGGCGGGCTACGAGCAGTACTTC. Translation: CAWSVVGAGYEQYF.